Following are 6 T cell receptor beta chains from one sample sequenced in a study of glioma-infiltrating T cells after dendritic cell vaccination (dated by TCRdb to the mid-2010s). The method behind the library was the immunoSEQ multiplex PCR assay. TCRdb stores this immuneACCESS table with in-frame sequences only. Part of the clones is absent; in the studies checked, under half of the shortfall reflects unresolved V genes, and no reason is known for the rest. Recorded for this sample are around 96,000 clones; roughly three quarters of them occurred a single time. The ten biggest clones cover nearly 6% of the sample. Here the sequenced sample was blood, taken before dendritic cell vaccination. The receptors come from a human donor with glioblastoma.

This sequence joins TRBV15 and TRBJ1-4, with 10 nucleotides matching TRBD1. The germline V gene has CDR1 LNHNV and CDR2 YYDKDF (reference sequence). The CDR3 has 15 residues. V lost 7 bases, J lost 6 bases, and 8 bases stayed unmatched. This chain's CDR3 is CATNPTGGDYEKLFF. The CDR3 nucleotides are TGTGCCACCAACCCGACAGGGGGCGATTATGAAAAACTGTTTTTT.

This clone turned up a few times. The genes are TRBV5-8 and TRBJ1-4, with a possible D match to TRBD1 (5 bases). Between the trimmed V and J ends, which lost 0 bases and 4 bases, there was a span of 10 bases. The germline V gene encodes CDR1 SGHTS and CDR2 YDEGEE. CDR3 size: 15 residues. The DNA of the CDR3 is TGTGCCAGCAGCTTGGGGCGGGACGGTAATGAAAAACTGTTTTTT. Translation gives CASSLGRDGNEKLFF.

The rearrangement joins TRBV19 to TRBJ1-2, with 10 bases lining up with TRBD1. Germline CDR1 reads LNHDA; CDR2 reads SQIVND (reference sequence). This CDR3 spans 15 amino acids. V gave up 8 bases and J gave up 4 bases; unmatched junction bases: 10. CDR3 bases: TGTGCCAGTGGACCCCGGGACAGGGGATTCTATGGCTACACCTTC. Amino acids: CASGPRDRGFYGYTF.

This clone occurred a few times. The rearrangement uses TRBV6-1 and TRBJ2-3, with D uncertain. V lost 5 bases to trimming and J lost 2 bases, with 8 bases between them. This CDR3 comprises 13 residues. In germline, CDR1 is MNHNS, CDR2 SASEGT. The CDR3 spells CASSLFITDTQYF. In DNA, the CDR3 is TGTGCCAGCAGTCTCTTTATCACAGATACGCAGTATTTT.

The rearrangement uses TRBV10-2 and TRBJ2-5; maybe TRBD2 (6 bases). This CDR3 has 14 amino acids. From germline, CDR1 is WSHSY and CDR2 SAAADI. The ends were cut back, 3 bases at V and 2 bases at J, with 10 bases in the middle. In DNA, the CDR3 is TGCGCCAGCAGTGACGTCGGGGGTCAAGAGACCCAGTACTTC. The encoded protein is CASSDVGGQETQYF.

The V call is TRBV18, the J call TRBJ2-1; 8 bases are a match to TRBD2. V shed 0 bases and J 2 bases; nucleotides not matched to a gene: 9. The CDR3 totals 18 residues. CDR1 and CDR2 from the germline V gene are KGHSH and LQKENI. In DNA, the CDR3 is TGTGCCAGCTCACCACCCCCTCGTGATAGCGGGGCCTACAATGAGCAGTTCTTC. It specifies CASSPPPRDSGAYNEQFF.